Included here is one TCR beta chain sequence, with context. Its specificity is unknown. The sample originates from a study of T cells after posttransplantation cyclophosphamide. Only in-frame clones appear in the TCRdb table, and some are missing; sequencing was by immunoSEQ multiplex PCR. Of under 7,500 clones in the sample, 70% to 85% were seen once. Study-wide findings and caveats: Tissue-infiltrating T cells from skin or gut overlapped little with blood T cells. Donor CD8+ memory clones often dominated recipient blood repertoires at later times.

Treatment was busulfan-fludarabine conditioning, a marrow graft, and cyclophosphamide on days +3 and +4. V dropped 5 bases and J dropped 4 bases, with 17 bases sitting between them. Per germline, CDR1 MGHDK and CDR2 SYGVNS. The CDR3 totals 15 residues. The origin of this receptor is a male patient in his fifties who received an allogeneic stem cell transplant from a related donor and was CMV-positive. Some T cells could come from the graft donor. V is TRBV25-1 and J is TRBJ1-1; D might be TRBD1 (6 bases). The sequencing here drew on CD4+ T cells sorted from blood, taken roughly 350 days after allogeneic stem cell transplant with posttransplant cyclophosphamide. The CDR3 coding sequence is TGTGCCAGCAGTCGAGCGGGGGGGCGCAGCACTGAAGCTTTCTTT. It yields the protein CASSRAGGRSTEAFF.